The T cell receptor (beta chain) under discussion was sequenced for a study of cytomegalovirus exposure and HLA in healthy donors. General study results and limits: Previous analysis showed most TCR beta V segments were productive about 87% or about 30% of the time.

PCR employed 60 Vbeta and 13 Jbeta primers. Using immunoSEQ multiplex PCR, the repertoire was profiled, and TCRdb retains in-frame clones only, with some absent. The sample records about 70,000 clones, roughly 81% being singletons. In germline, CDR1 is SQVTM, CDR2 ANQGSEA. The CDR3 is made up of 12 amino acids. Deletions cut 6 bases from V and 0 bases from J, with 3 bases between. This clone appeared a single time. Its antigen is not known. The chain links TRBV29-1 to TRBJ2-6, with D uncertain. The sequencing input was PBMCs. This TCR was recovered from a human donor in good health. DNA for the CDR3: TGCAGCGTCCGCTCTGGGGCCAACGTCCTGACTTTC. Protein product: CSVRSGANVLTF.